This T cell receptor beta chain emerged from a study of blood T cell repertoires in COVID-19 (dated by TCRdb to 2020 to 2021). General notes on the study: The collaborator samples originated in the United States, Italy and Spain and spanned the acute and convalescent phases of COVID-19. The prospective study material was composed of cDNA or gDNA derived from T cells, B-cell-depleted T cells, or PBMCs. The dataset comprised deeply sampled blood TCRbeta repertoires from subjects exposed to, actively infected with, or recovered from COVID-19. A freely available public database, intended as a resource for researchers studying the immune response to SARS-CoV-2, is where the repertoires were released. The samples were drawn from the first 160 participants of the ongoing ImmuneRACE study and from roughly 1,300 subjects provided by 6 global collaborators. A de-identified subject ID, COVID-19 status, age in years and sex were almost always included in the sample metadata. Where available, HLA class I and class II types were obtained from metadata supplied by the sample provider rather than from assay-based typing. What the research found in general, with its limitations: The amount of clinical and demographic metadata varied by source and participant and was provided uncurated.

On this clone: This receptor's antigen is unknown. No much larger clone is present one base from it, and per-base qualities are unavailable.

Collaborating institutions collected whole blood in K2EDTA tubes following their own protocols. For TCRbeta analysis, collaborators shipped samples in one of three forms: frozen whole blood, isolated PBMCs, or DNA extracted from either of those sample types. The immunoSEQ Assay, a bias-controlled multiplex PCR, was used to amplify TCRbeta CDR3 regions from genomic DNA. In the source study's methods: The number of nucleated cells in each sample was estimated from the amplification of reference gene primers within the assay. To quantify the absolute abundance of each unique TCRbeta CDR3 rearrangement, sequence reads were collapsed and filtered. Productive Simpson clonality was computed per sample as the square root of Simpson's diversity index over productive rearrangements. TCRdb retrieved this table from immuneACCESS and kept in-frame rearrangements only. Not all clones are present; in checked studies, unresolved V genes account for under half, and no reason is known for the remainder. The DNA gave D and trimming, while V, J and clone size come from that table. Present in this sample are a few hundred thousand clones, 85% of which were seen just once. The ten most abundant clones make up approximately 3.6% of the sample.

CDR1 and CDR2 (SGHVS, FQNEAQ) derive from the germline V gene. Its CDR3 holds 15 amino acids, cysteine through phenylalanine. Just CDR3 DNA is preserved here, 45 bases in frame from base 1. Trimming takes 5 bases from V and 0 bases from J, and the germline ends sit 11 bases apart. Recombination joined TRBV7-8 with TRBJ1-5, with the D gene not clear enough to name. The sample taken for sequencing was peripheral blood. The receptor comes from a woman aged 18-30 years with acute or convalescent COVID-19. In nucleotide form, the sequence is TGTGCCAGCAGCACCCCCCAGTATAGCAATCAGCCCCAGCATTTT. Its protein product is CASSTPQYSNQPQHF.